The sequence of this T cell receptor (beta chain) was determined in a study of blood T cell repertoires in COVID-19. The repertoire was sequenced with immunoSEQ multiplex PCR; TCRdb's copy has only in-frame clones and lacks some. The sample lists about 250,000 clones; 88% were seen once. CDR1 is SNHLY and CDR2 is FYNNEI in the germline V gene. The ends were cut back, 10 bases at V and 4 bases at J, with 10 bases in the middle. This CDR3 comprises 11 residues. The TCR comes from a woman aged 25 to 39 with acute or convalescent COVID-19. The V gene is TRBV2, the J gene TRBJ2-5; unclear D gene. Sample: peripheral blood. CDR3 sequence reads: CATRTGETQYF. In DNA form, the CDR3 reads TGTGCCACCAGAACCGGAGAGACCCAGTACTTC.